A single sample is the source of the 25 T cell receptor beta chains below, sequenced in a study of blood T cell repertoires in COVID-19. Data came from immunoSEQ multiplex PCR; TCRdb stores just in-frame clones and leaves some out. Of approximately 330,000 clones in the sample, over 80% are singletons; the top ten hold around 9.9%. Material: peripheral blood. These TCRs come from a man aged 25 to 40 with COVID-19, enrolled during active disease.

This sequence joins TRBV7-2 and TRBJ2-3; D not certain. Germline CDR1 SGHTA, CDR2 FQGNSA. V lost 0 bases and J 6 bases, leaving 4 bases between the germline ends. CDR3 length: 12 residues. The CDR3 region is CASSLAADTQYF. CDR3 DNA sequence: TGTGCCAGCAGCTTAGCAGCGGATACGCAGTATTTT. The whole variable domain, remainder taken from reference TRBV7-2 and TRBJ2-3, is GAGVSQSPSNKVTEKGKDVELRCDPISGHTALYWYRQSLGQGLEFLIYFQGNSAPDKSGLPSDRFSAERTGGSVSTLTIQRTQQEDSAVYLCASSLAADTQYFGPGTRLTVL.

The V and J genes are TRBV2 and TRBJ1-4; D is possibly TRBD1 (5 bases). Per germline, CDR1 SNHLY and CDR2 FYNNEI. V was trimmed by 7 bases and J by 3 bases, leaving 18 bases between them. CDR3 length: 16 residues. This CDR3 reads CASTEWGDGANEKLFF. The CDR3 DNA sequence: TGTGCCAGCACCGAGTGGGGGGACGGGGCTAATGAAAAACTGTTTTTT.

This rearrangement joins TRBV12-5 to TRBJ1-5; TRBD1 matches at 7 bases. This CDR3 comprises 15 residues. Trimming cost V 2 bases and J 7 bases; bases outside gene matches: 8. CDR1 LGHNT and CDR2 FRNRAP come from the germline V gene. Written as DNA, the CDR3 is TGTGCTAGTGGTTTGAATGGAGGGGGACAGCAGCCCCAGCATTTT. It codes for CASGLNGGGQQPQHF. Full variable domain (missing parts from reference TRBV12-5 and TRBJ1-5): DARVTQTPRHKVTEMGQEVTMRCQPILGHNTVFWYRQTMMQGLELLAYFRNRAPLDDSGMPKDRFSAEMPDATLATLKIQPSEPRDSAVYFCASGLNGGGQQPQHFGDGTRLSIL.

The V gene is TRBV6-6, the J gene TRBJ2-7; 8 bases match TRBD2. This CDR3 is built from 16 residues. Trimming cost V 7 bases and J 0 bases; bases outside gene matches: 11. Germline CDR1 reads MNHNY; CDR2 reads SVGAGI (reference sequence). This CDR3 is CASTRGGDSGSYEQYF. The CDR3 region has the DNA TGTGCCAGCACCCGGGGGGGGGATTCCGGCTCCTACGAGCAGTACTTC.

This clone came up a few times. J is TRBJ1-5 and V is TRBV12-3 or TRBV12-4; no definite D call. The V gene lost 6 bases and the J gene lost 6 bases, with 12 bases spanning the gap. The CDR3 loop spans 13 amino acids. The CDR3: CASRASGSQPQHF. CDR3 bases: TGTGCCAGCAGGGCCTCGGGGTCTCAGCCCCAGCATTTT.

This clone was seen a handful of times. The chain employs TRBV6-2 or TRBV6-3 and TRBJ1-5, with 8 bases that match TRBD1. CDR3 length: 15 amino acids. V lost 0 bases to trimming and J lost 4 bases; unmatched junction nucleotides: 2. CDR1 MNHEY and CDR2 SVGEGT come from the germline V gene. The CDR3 region has the DNA TGTGCCAGCAGTTACTCTACAGGGGGGAATCAGCCCCAGCATTTT. Translating it yields CASSYSTGGNQPQHF.

This clone was seen just once. The chain is built from TRBV6-1 and TRBJ2-5; TRBD2 agrees at 9 bases. CDR1 is MNHNS and CDR2 is SASEGT in the germline V gene. The CDR3 has 16 amino acids. Trimming removed 2 bases from V and 1 base from J; junction bases left unmatched: 5. The CDR3: CASSERLLAGQETQYF. The CDR3 DNA reads as TGTGCCAGCAGTGAAAGGCTACTAGCGGGCCAAGAGACCCAGTACTTC.

The chain is built from TRBV19 and TRBJ2-7; no definite D call. This CDR3 is built from 14 residues. The germline V gene encodes CDR1 LNHDA and CDR2 SQIVND (reference sequence). The germline V and J ends were trimmed by 3 bases and 2 bases, with 11 bases remaining between them. The CDR3 reads CASSISNKPYEQYF. Written as DNA, the CDR3 is TGTGCCAGTAGTATCTCAAATAAGCCCTACGAGCAGTACTTC.

The gene calls are TRBV5-6 and TRBJ2-2, with D possibly matching TRBD1 (6 bases). Germline V CDR1 and CDR2: SGHDT, YYEEEE. This CDR3 has 15 residues. V was shortened by 4 bases and J by 7 bases, with 17 bases between the two germline ends. CDR3: CASSPGVRRSGELFF. CDR3 bases: TGTGCCAGCAGCCCAGGGGTCCGTCGGAGCGGGGAGCTGTTTTTT.

The rearrangement links TRBV7-9 to TRBJ2-7, with D maybe TRBD1 (6 bases). The CDR3 contains 14 residues. CDR1 and CDR2 from the germline V gene are SEHNR and FQNEAQ (reference sequence). Deletions cut 1 base from V and 2 bases from J, with 9 bases between. CDR3 sequence reads: CASSLGTDPYEQYF. CDR3 DNA: TGTGCCAGCAGCTTAGGGACAGATCCCTACGAGCAGTACTTC.

This clone was recorded once. The gene calls are TRBV2 and TRBJ1-2; TRBD1 matches 7 bases. V trimming: 2 bases; J trimming: 5 bases; junction bases outside the gene matches: 11. CDR1 is SNHLY and CDR2 is FYNNEI in the germline V gene. This CDR3 is built from 16 residues. The CDR3 bases are TGTGCCAGCAGTGAATCCGGCAGGGGGGCGACGTATGGCTACACCTTC. Its protein is CASSESGRGATYGYTF.

This chain connects TRBV5-1 to TRBJ1-5; TRBD1 is a possible D gene (5 bases). Germline loops: CDR1 SGHRS, CDR2 YFSETQ. Trimming cost V 0 bases and J 1 base, with 14 bases left between them. The CDR3 is made up of 17 amino acids. CDR3 residues: CASSLGGTLGSNQPQHF. CDR3 DNA: TGCGCCAGCAGCTTGGGCGGGACGCTGGGAAGCAATCAGCCCCAGCATTTT.

Comment on this clone: One junction end disagrees with the germline gene, perhaps due to a read error. The chain carries TRBV28 and TRBJ2-1, with 9 bases matching TRBD2. CDR1 and CDR2 from the germline V gene are MDHEN and SYDVKM. The length of the CDR3 is 14 residues. The CDR3 DNA reads as TGTGCCACCAGTAGCGGGAGAGCTCCTAATGAGCAGTTCTTC. Amino acid sequence: CATSSGRAPNEQFF.

The rearrangement uses TRBV28 and TRBJ2-5; 12 nucleotides line up with TRBD2. After removal of 6 bases from V and 5 bases from J, the junction contained 4 bases not matched to a gene. Germline CDR1 MDHEN, CDR2 SYDVKM. The CDR3 runs 14 residues. The CDR3 region has the DNA TGTGCCAGCAGGTCTAGCGGGAGGGTGGAGACCCAGTACTTC. As protein: CASRSSGRVETQYF.

The chain links TRBV7-3 to TRBJ1-1; D ambiguous. The CDR3 is 13 residues long. With 3 bases removed from V and 4 bases from J, the gap between germline ends came to 9 bases. Germline V lookup: CDR1 SGHTA, CDR2 FQGTGA. The CDR3 region is CASSFSGSTEAFF. The CDR3 region has the DNA TGTGCCAGCAGCTTCTCGGGGAGCACTGAAGCTTTCTTT.

V and J are TRBV24-1 and TRBJ1-1; 7 positions agree with TRBD1. Per germline, CDR1 KGHDR and CDR2 SFDVKD. The CDR3 has 15 amino acids. J was trimmed by 3 bases and V by 7 bases; bases with no gene match: 10. CDR3 in amino acids: CATRTSGDRHTEAFF. The DNA for the CDR3 is TGTGCCACCAGGACCTCAGGGGACAGACACACTGAAGCTTTCTTT.

The chain couples TRBV25-1 to TRBJ2-7; maybe TRBD1 (6 bases). V lost 3 bases, J lost 7 bases, and 13 bases lay in between. The CDR3 extends over 13 amino acids. Looked up from germline, CDR1 is MGHDK and CDR2 is SYGVNS. CDR3 sequence (DNA): TGTGCCAGCAGTGACAGGGCGAGGGGGGAGCAGTACTTC. Protein sequence: CASSDRARGEQYF.

The J gene is TRBJ1-2, the V gene TRBV24-1; D is undetermined. Per germline, CDR1 KGHDR and CDR2 SFDVKD. Trimming pared 0 bases from V and 8 bases from J, leaving 12 bases between. This CDR3 is built from 14 residues. The CDR3 bases are TGTGCCACCAGTGATTTGGCCGGGTTAGGCGGCTACACCTTC. Encoded protein: CATSDLAGLGGYTF.

This chain links TRBV10-3 with TRBJ2-3; TRBD2 matches at 11 bases. Germline V CDR1 and CDR2: ENHRY, SYGVKD. Trimming cost V 2 bases and J 6 bases; bases outside gene matches: 4. The CDR3 is 15 amino acids. Here the CDR3 reads CAISETSGSSDTQYF. The CDR3 DNA reads as TGTGCCATCAGTGAGACTAGCGGGAGCTCTGATACGCAGTATTTT.

This chain connects TRBV28 to TRBJ2-4; D is possibly TRBD2 (6 bases). The CDR3 spans 17 residues. Germline V gene lookup returns CDR1 MDHEN and CDR2 SYDVKM. V was cut by 1 base and J by 1 base, with 14 bases left in between. CDR3 coding DNA: TGTGCCAGCAGTTTATCTTTAACTAGCTATGCCAAAAACATTCAGTACTTC. Residues: CASSLSLTSYAKNIQYF.

The chain joins TRBV19 to TRBJ1-4, with D uncertain. The CDR3 consists of 15 residues. V lost 6 bases, J lost 5 bases, and 16 bases lay in between. Germline lookup yields CDR1 LNHDA and CDR2 SQIVND (reference sequence). The CDR3 DNA reads TGTGCCAGTAGCTCCGGGAGGCCTACGAATGAAAAACTGTTTTTT. Its protein product is CASSSGRPTNEKLFF.

This clone was counted a few times. The V and J genes are TRBV5-1 and TRBJ2-7; 10 bases align to TRBD2. The CDR3 has 15 amino acids. V lost 2 bases, J lost 4 bases, and 6 bases stayed unmatched. Per germline, CDR1 SGHRS and CDR2 YFSETQ. The CDR3, as DNA: TGCGCCAGCAGCTTCATAGCGGGAGGCTCTTACGAGCAGTACTTC. It translates to CASSFIAGGSYEQYF. Full variable domain (rest looked up from reference TRBV5-1 and TRBJ2-7): KAGVTQTPRYLIKTRGQQVTLSCSPISGHRSVSWYQQTPGQGLQFLFEYFSETQRNKGNFPGRFSGRQFSNSRSEMNVSTLELGDSALYLCASSFIAGGSYEQYFGPGTRLTVT.

The chain employs TRBV6-5 and TRBJ1-2, with 8 bases that match TRBD1. Germline loops: CDR1 MNHEY, CDR2 SVGAGI. V shed 5 bases and J 6 bases; nucleotides not matched to a gene: 5. The CDR3 runs to 13 residues. In DNA, the CDR3 is TGTGCCAGCAGTCTGGACAGGGCCAATGGCTACACCTTC. Translated: CASSLDRANGYTF.

This clone was seen at least ten times. The V call is TRBV4-1, the J call TRBJ1-1; D is unclear. Trimming removed 0 bases at V and 1 base at J, with 15 bases between. Germline V gene data show CDR1 as MGHRA and CDR2 as YSYEKL. This CDR3 contains 17 residues. Here the CDR3 reads CASSQEEAGMENTEAFF. The CDR3 bases are TGCGCCAGCAGCCAAGAGGAGGCAGGTATGGAGAACACTGAAGCTTTCTTT.

The V and J genes are TRBV4-2 and TRBJ1-2, with unresolved D. Germline CDR1 and CDR2: LGHNA and YNFKEQ. V lost 1 base and J lost 0, with 9 bases in between. This CDR3 is 15 amino acids long. CDR3 sequence reads: CASSQGAGSNYGYTF. The CDR3 DNA is TGTGCCAGCAGCCAAGGGGCCGGATCTAACTATGGCTACACCTTC.